This T cell receptor (beta chain) was captured in a study of cytomegalovirus exposure and HLA in healthy donors. Study outcomes and limitations: Links to common viral pathogens appeared, in a later analysis, for several of the most significant clusters. For TCR beta chains, V- and J-gene trimming was later linked to a missense DCLRE1C variant.

PCR involved 60 Vbeta and 13 Jbeta primers. The assay was immunoSEQ multiplex PCR, and TCRdb's table has in-frame clones only and misses some. The sample contains 120,000 or so clones, 79% of which appear only once. Comment on this clone: Its specificity is unknown.

The CDR3 is made up of 16 amino acids. Germline V CDR1 and CDR2: SGHAT, FQNNGV. V was trimmed by 1 base and J by 3 bases, leaving 12 bases between them. The TCR sequence derives from a man between 18 and 29 years old in good health and CMV-seronegative. The specimen sequenced was PBMCs. The chain combines TRBV11-2 with TRBJ2-2, with a possible D match to TRBD1 (6 bases). CDR3 in DNA: TGTGCCAGCAGCTTAGCAGGGGACCTGGACACCGGGGAGCTGTTTTTT. The encoded protein is CASSLAGDLDTGELFF.